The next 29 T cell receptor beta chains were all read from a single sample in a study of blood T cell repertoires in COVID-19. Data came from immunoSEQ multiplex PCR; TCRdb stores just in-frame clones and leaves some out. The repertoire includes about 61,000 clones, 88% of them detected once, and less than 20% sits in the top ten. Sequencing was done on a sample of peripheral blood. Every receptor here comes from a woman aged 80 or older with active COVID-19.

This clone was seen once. CDR3 loop: CASSDRGGASTDTQYF. Here the CDR3 DNA reads TGTGCCAGTAGTGACCGCGGCGGGGCTAGCACAGATACGCAGTATTTT. The chain joins TRBV19 to TRBJ2-3; TRBD2 is a possible D gene (6 bases). The CDR3 runs to 16 residues. CDR1 is LNHDA, CDR2 SQIVND, per germline (reference sequence). Trimming left V 5 bases short and J 0 bases short, with 15 bases between.

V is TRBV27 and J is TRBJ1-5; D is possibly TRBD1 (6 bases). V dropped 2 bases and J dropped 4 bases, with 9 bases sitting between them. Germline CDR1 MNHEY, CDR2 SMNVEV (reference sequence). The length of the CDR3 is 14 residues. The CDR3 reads CASSLRQGNQPQHF. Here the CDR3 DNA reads TGTGCCAGCAGTTTAAGGCAGGGGAATCAGCCCCAGCATTTT.

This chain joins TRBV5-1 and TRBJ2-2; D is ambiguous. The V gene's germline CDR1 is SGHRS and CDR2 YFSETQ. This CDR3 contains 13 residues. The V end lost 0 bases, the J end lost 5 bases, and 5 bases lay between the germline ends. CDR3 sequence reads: CASSLVTTGELFF. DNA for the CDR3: TGCGCCAGCAGCTTGGTAACAACCGGGGAGCTGTTTTTT.

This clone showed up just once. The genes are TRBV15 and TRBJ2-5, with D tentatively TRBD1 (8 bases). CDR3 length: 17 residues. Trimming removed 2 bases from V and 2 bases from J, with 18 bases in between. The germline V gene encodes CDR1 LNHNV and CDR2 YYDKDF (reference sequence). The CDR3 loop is CATSRSDRGGRQETQYF. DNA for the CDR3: TGTGCCACCAGCAGATCCGACAGGGGCGGGAGACAAGAGACCCAGTACTTC.

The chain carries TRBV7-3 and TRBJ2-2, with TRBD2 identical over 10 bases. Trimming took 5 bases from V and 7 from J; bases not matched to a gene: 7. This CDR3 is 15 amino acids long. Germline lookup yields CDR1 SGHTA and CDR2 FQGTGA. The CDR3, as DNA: TGTGCCAGCAGCCTTACTAGCGGGGAAATCGGGGAGCTGTTTTTT. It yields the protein CASSLTSGEIGELFF.

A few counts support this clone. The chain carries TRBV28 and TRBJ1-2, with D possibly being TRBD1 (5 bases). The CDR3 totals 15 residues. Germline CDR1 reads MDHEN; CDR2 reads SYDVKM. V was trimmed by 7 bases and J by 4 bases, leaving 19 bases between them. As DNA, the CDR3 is TGTGCCAGCACCCCGGGGAGGCAGGGCGGCTATGGCTACACCTTC. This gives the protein CASTPGRQGGYGYTF.

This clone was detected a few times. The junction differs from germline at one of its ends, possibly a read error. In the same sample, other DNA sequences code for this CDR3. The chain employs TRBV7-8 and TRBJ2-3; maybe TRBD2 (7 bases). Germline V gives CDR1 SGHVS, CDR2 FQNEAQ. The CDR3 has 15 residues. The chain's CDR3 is CASCFGGGGTDTQYF. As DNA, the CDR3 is TGTGCCAGCTGCTTTGGGGGGGGCGGGACAGATACGCAGTATTTT. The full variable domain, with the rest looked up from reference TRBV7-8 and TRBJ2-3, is GAGVSQSPRYKVAKRGQDVALRCDPISGHVSLFWYQQALGQGPEFLTYFQNEAQLDKSGLPSDRFFAERPEGSVSTLKIQRTQQEDSAVYLCASCFGGGGTDTQYFGPGTRLTVL.

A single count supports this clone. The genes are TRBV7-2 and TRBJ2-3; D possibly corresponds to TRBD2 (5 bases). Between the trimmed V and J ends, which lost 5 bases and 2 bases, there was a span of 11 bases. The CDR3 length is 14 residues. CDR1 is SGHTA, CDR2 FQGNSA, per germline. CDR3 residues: CASSPGLSTDTQYF. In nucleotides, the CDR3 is TGTGCCAGCAGCCCCGGACTCTCCACAGATACGCAGTATTTT.

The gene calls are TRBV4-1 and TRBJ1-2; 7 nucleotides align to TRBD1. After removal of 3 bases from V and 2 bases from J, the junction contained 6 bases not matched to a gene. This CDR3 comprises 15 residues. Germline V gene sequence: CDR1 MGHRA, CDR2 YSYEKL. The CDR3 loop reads CASSHLGTENYGYTF. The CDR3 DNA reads TGCGCCAGCAGCCATCTAGGGACAGAGAACTATGGCTACACCTTC.

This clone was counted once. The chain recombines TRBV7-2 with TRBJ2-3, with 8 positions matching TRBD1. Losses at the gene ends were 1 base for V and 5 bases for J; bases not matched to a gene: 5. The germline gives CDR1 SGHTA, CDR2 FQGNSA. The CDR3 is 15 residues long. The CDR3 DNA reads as TGTGCCAGCAGCTTAGGCGGACAGGGAGGAGATACGCAGTATTTT. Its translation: CASSLGGQGGDTQYF.

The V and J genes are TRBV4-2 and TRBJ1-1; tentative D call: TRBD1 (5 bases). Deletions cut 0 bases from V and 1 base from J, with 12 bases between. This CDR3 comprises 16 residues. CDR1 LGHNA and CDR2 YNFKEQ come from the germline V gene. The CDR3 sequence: CASSQEPQGGNTEAFF. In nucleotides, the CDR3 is TGTGCCAGCAGCCAAGAGCCCCAGGGCGGGAACACTGAAGCTTTCTTT.

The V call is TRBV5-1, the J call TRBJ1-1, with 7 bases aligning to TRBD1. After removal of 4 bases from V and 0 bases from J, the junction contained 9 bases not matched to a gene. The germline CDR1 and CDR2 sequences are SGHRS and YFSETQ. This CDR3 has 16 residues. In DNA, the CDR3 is TGCGCCAGCAGCCGCGGTGGACAGGAGGTGAACACTGAAGCTTTCTTT. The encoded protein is CASSRGGQEVNTEAFF.

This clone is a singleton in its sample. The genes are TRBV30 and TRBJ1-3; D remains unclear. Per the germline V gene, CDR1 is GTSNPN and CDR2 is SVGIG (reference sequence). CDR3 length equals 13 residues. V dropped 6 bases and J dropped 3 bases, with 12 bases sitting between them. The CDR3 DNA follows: TGTGCCTGCTTCGGGAGAAATGGAAACACCATATATTTT. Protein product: CACFGRNGNTIYF.

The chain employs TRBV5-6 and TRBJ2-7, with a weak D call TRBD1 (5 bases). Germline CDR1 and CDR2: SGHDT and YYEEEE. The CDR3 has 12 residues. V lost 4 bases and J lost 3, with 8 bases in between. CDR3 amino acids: CASSAQGYEQYF. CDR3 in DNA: TGTGCCAGCAGCGCGCAGGGCTACGAGCAGTACTTC.

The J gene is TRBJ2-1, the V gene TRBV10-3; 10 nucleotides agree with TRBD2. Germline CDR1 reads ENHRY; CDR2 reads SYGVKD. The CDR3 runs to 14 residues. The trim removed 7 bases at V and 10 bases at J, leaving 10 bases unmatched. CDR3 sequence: CAITASGGQGEQFF. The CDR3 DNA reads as TGTGCCATCACCGCTAGCGGGGGTCAAGGGGAGCAGTTCTTC.

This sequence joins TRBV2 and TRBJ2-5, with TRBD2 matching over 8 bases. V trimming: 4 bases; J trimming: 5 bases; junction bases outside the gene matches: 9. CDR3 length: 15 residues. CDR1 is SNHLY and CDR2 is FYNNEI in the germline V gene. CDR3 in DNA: TGTGCCAGCAGTGTCCAGCGAGCGGGGGTGGAGACCCAGTACTTC. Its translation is CASSVQRAGVETQYF.

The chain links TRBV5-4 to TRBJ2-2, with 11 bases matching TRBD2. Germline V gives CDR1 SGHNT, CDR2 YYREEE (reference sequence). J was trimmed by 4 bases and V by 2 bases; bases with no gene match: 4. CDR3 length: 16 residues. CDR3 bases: TGTGCCAGCAGCTTAACTAGCGGGGGAGCCACCGGGGAGCTGTTTTTT. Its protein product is CASSLTSGGATGELFF.

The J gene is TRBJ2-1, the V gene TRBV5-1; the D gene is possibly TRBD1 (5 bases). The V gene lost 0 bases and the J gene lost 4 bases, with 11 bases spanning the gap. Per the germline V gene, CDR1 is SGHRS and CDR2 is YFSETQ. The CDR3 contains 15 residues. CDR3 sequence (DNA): TGCGCCAGCAGCTTGGGTGTCAGGGCTTACAATGAGCAGTTCTTC. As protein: CASSLGVRAYNEQFF.

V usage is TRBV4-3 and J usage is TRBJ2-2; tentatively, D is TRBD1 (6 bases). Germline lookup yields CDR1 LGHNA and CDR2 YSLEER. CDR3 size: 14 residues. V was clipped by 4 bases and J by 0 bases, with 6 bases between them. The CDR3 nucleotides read TGCGCCAGCAGCCGGGGGCCGAACACCGGGGAGCTGTTTTTT. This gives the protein CASSRGPNTGELFF.

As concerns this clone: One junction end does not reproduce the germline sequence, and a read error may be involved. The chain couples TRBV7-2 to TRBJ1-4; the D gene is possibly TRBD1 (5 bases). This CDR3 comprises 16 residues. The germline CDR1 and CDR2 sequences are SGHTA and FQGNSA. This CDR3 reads CASSLVSTQDNEKLLF. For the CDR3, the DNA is TGTGCCAGCAGCTTAGTTTCCACACAGGACAATGAAAAACTGCTTTTT.

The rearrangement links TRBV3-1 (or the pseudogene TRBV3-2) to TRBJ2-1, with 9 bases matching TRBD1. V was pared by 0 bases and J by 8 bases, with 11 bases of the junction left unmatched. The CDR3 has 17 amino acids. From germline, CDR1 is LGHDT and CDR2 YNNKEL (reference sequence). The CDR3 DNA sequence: TGTGCCAGCAGCCAAGAAATTCCGGGACAGGGCGGCGATGAGCAGTTCTTC. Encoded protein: CASSQEIPGQGGDEQFF.

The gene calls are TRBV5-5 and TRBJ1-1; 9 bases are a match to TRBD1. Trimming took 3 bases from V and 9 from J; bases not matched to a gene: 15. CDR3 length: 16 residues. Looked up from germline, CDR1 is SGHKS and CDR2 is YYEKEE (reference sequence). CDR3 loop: CASSSGGTGRIRQAFF. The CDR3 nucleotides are TGTGCCAGCAGCTCGGGCGGGACAGGGCGGATCAGGCAAGCTTTCTTT. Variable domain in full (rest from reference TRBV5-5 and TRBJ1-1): DAGVTQSPTHLIKTRGQQVTLRCSPISGHKSVSWYQQVLGQGPQFIFQYYEKEERGRGNFPDRFSARQFPNYSSELNVNALLLGDSALYLCASSSGGTGRIRQAFFGQGTRLTVV.

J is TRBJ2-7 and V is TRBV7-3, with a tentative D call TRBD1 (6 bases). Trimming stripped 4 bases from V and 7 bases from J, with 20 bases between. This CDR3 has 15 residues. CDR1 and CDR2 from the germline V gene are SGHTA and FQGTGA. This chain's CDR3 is CASSSRQAPTGEQYF. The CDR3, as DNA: TGTGCCAGCAGCTCGCGACAGGCACCCACGGGGGAGCAGTACTTC.

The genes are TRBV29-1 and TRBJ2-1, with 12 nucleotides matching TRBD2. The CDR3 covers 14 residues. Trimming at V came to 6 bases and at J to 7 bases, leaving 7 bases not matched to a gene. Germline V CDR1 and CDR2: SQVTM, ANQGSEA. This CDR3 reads CSVELAGGGNEQFF. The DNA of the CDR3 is TGCAGCGTGGAACTAGCGGGGGGTGGGAATGAGCAGTTCTTC.

The CDR3 bases are TGTGCCAGCAGCCCCGGACAGGGGGCAACTAATGAAAAACTGTTTTTT. Protein product: CASSPGQGATNEKLFF. The genes are TRBV7-9 and TRBJ1-4; 10 bases agree with TRBD1. With V trimmed by 5 bases and J by 0 bases, 3 bases remained unmatched. Germline V lookup: CDR1 SEHNR, CDR2 FQNEAQ (reference sequence). This CDR3 region has 16 residues.

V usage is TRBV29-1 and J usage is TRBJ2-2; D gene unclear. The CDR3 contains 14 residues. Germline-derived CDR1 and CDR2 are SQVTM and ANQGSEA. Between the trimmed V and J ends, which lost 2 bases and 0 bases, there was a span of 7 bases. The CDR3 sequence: CSVEPDSNTGELFF. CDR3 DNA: TGCAGCGTTGAACCCGACTCGAACACCGGGGAGCTGTTTTTT.

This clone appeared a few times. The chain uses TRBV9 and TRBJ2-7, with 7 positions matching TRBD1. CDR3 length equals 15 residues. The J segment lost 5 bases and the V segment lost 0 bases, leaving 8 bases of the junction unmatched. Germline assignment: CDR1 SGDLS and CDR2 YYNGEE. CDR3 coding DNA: TGTGCCAGCAGCGTAGAGGGACAGTCGGGGAACGAGCAGTACTTC. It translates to CASSVEGQSGNEQYF.

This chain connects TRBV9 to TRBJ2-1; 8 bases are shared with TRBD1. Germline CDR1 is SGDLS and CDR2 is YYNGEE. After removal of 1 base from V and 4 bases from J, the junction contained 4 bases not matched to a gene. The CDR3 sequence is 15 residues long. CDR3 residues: CASSVQGAEYNEQFF. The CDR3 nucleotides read TGTGCCAGCAGCGTACAGGGGGCCGAATACAATGAGCAGTTCTTC.

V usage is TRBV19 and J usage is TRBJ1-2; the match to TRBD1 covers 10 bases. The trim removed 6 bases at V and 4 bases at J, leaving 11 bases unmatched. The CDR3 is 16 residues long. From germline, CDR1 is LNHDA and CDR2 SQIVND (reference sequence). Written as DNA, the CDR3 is TGTGCCAGTAGCAGGGACAGGGGCCCAGGGGGCTATGGCTACACCTTC. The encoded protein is CASSRDRGPGGYGYTF.